This T cell receptor beta chain was recorded in a study of lymphopenia after photon versus proton radiotherapy. Study observations and caveats: Under photons, naive T cells and diversity fell while effector/memory populations rose. In patients who died, overall survival fell as post-nadir TCR diversity dropped more. After the lymphocyte nadir, photon-treated repertoires showed oligoclonal expansion, especially of CD8+ Temra cells.

A note on this clone: Its specificity is not known.

J lost 4 bases, V lost 2 bases, and 7 bases had no gene match. This CDR3 has 17 residues. Germline CDR1 is MNHNS and CDR2 is SASEGT. Produced via immunoSEQ multiplex PCR; TCRdb's table is partial and in-frame only. Among about 39,000 clones listed, approximately 90% were seen once. This sequence originates from a man in his fifties or sixties with cholangiocarcinoma. This specimen consisted of peripheral blood, obtained from a patient treated with photon-based radiotherapy. The chain couples TRBV6-1 to TRBJ2-1; 11 bases agree with TRBD2. The CDR3 protein is CASSETLSGRAYNEQFF. The CDR3 coding sequence is TGTGCCAGCAGTGAAACCCTTAGCGGGAGGGCTTACAATGAGCAGTTCTTC.